Below, one TCR beta chain is given with its context. Its antigen is still unknown. The data belong to a study of T cells in Graves' hyperthyroidism and ophthalmopathy. With 2 bases removed from V and 3 bases from J, the gap between germline ends came to 11 bases. Germline CDR1 reads MGHRA; CDR2 reads YSYEKL. This CDR3 is built from 15 residues. Amplified TCR beta CDR3 regions derived from RNA transcripts. First-round RT-PCR with HTBI primers amplified the TCR CDR3 region. TCRdb reprocessed the multiplex PCR reads with MiXCR, giving one entry per CDR3 protein. This table has 380,000 or so distinct CDR3 sequences, approximately 12% appearing once. Broader study findings: Ophthalmopathy was identified by the model a median around 6.9 months ahead of onset.

Input material: blood. V and J are TRBV4-1 and TRBJ2-1; TRBD2 is a possible D gene (5 bases). This sequence originates from a man aged 25 to 40 with Graves' hyperthyroidism that later progressed to Graves' ophthalmopathy. The CDR3 sequence: CASSQKAADYNEQFF. DNA of the CDR3: TGCGCCAGCAGCCAAAAAGCGGCCGACTACAATGAGCAGTTCTTC.